The 20 T cell receptor beta chains in this list originate from one sample, sequenced in a study of early T cells in non-severe SARS-CoV-2 infection. TCRdb reprocessed the 5' RACE reads with MiXCR, giving one entry per CDR3 protein. This repertoire shows roughly 40,000 distinct CDR3 sequences, over 4% found once; its top ten account for around 4.9%. The sequenced sample consisted of whole blood. The receptors were gathered from an adult who was a healthcare worker with PCR-confirmed SARS-CoV-2 infection or an uninfected control (not recorded which).

This clonotype has only a few counts. The rearrangement uses TRBV12-3 or TRBV12-4 and TRBJ2-6, with 7 bases that match TRBD1. The CDR3 runs 20 residues. The V segment lost 6 bases and the J segment 2 bases; nucleotides outside the gene matches: 19. The CDR3 bases are TGTGCCAGCAGACGACCTCGACAGGGTCTCGTTAAGGCTGGGGCCAACGTCCTGACTTTC. It specifies CASRRPRQGLVKAGANVLTF.

This clonotype was counted many times. The rearrangement links TRBV11-2 to TRBJ2-7, with no clear D. From germline, CDR1 is SGHAT and CDR2 FQNNGV. V was shortened by 6 bases and J by 0 bases, with 9 bases between the two germline ends. The CDR3 extends over 13 amino acids. DNA of the CDR3: TGTGCCAGCAGTCGGACCACCTCCTACGAGCAGTACTTC. This codes for CASSRTTSYEQYF.

This clonotype was detected many times. This chain joins TRBV29-1 and TRBJ2-5; maybe TRBD1 (6 bases). Germline V lookup: CDR1 SQVTM, CDR2 ANQGSEA. The CDR3 contains 12 residues. V was trimmed by 2 bases and J by 6 bases, leaving 10 bases between them. The CDR3 reads CSVETGKKTQYF. The CDR3 bases are TGCAGCGTTGAAACAGGGAAGAAGACCCAGTACTTC.

This clonotype has at least ten counts. The rearrangement links TRBV7-9 to TRBJ2-7; 7 nucleotides line up with TRBD2. CDR3 length: 14 residues. Germline CDR1 reads SEHNR; CDR2 reads FQNEAQ (reference sequence). With V trimmed by 5 bases and J by 5 bases, 9 bases remained unmatched. The DNA of the CDR3 is TGTGCCAGCAGCCCCCCGCGGGGGATCAACGAGCAGTACTTC. Residues: CASSPPRGINEQYF.

This clonotype was counted ten times or more. The DNA of the CDR3 is TGTGCCAGCAGCTCCAAAATGACAAACGGACAAGAGACCCAGTACTTC. It yields the protein CASSSKMTNGQETQYF. This chain joins TRBV5-6 and TRBJ2-5; no clear D. Germline CDR1 SGHDT, CDR2 YYEEEE. V lost 3 bases, J lost 2 bases, and 17 bases lay in between. This CDR3 region has 16 residues.

J is TRBJ1-4 and V is TRBV13; D is possibly TRBD1 (5 bases). The CDR3 totals 14 residues. Looked up from germline, CDR1 is PRHDT and CDR2 is FYEKMQ (reference sequence). Trimming pared 3 bases from V and 5 bases from J, leaving 10 bases between. CDR3 region: CASSLWDGNEKLFF. CDR3 DNA: TGTGCCAGCAGCTTGTGGGACGGGAATGAAAAACTGTTTTTT.

Only a few counts were recorded for this clonotype. This chain joins TRBV27 and TRBJ2-7; D may match TRBD1 or TRBD2 (5 bases each). The germline V and J ends were trimmed by 5 bases and 0 bases, with 5 bases remaining between them. Germline V gene sequence: CDR1 MNHEY, CDR2 SMNVEV (reference sequence). The CDR3 consists of 12 residues. The DNA of the CDR3 is TGTGCCAGCAGTGGGGGCTCCTACGAGCAGTACTTC. It translates to CASSGGSYEQYF.

This clonotype has more than one count but fewer than ten. The chain is built from TRBV7-6 and TRBJ2-3; TRBD1 is a possible D gene (6 bases). CDR1 is SGHVS and CDR2 is FNYEAQ in the germline V gene. V was shortened by 5 bases and J by 10 bases, with 22 bases between the two germline ends. The CDR3 is made up of 15 amino acids. CDR3 coding DNA: TGTGCCAGCAGCCTCACGGACAGTTCGGGTAACCCGCAGTATTTT. Translation: CASSLTDSSGNPQYF. Looking up the rest from reference TRBV7-6 and TRBJ2-3 gives the full variable domain: GAGVSQSPRYKVTKRGQDVALRCDPISGHVSLYWYRQALGQGPEFLTYFNYEAQQDKSGLPNDRFSAERPEGSISTLTIQRTEQRDSAMYRCASSLTDSSGNPQYFGPGTRLTVL.

Remarks on this clonotype: One base away lies a much larger clone, so this may be a sequencing read error. The DNA for the CDR3 is TGTGCCAGCAGTTGCAGATGGGAGCAGTACTTC. It codes for CASSCRWEQYF. The J gene is TRBJ2-7, the V gene TRBV28; D gene uncertain. The V gene lost 4 bases and the J gene lost 7 bases, with 8 bases spanning the gap. The CDR3 spans 11 residues. The germline CDR1 and CDR2 sequences are MDHEN and SYDVKM.

This clonotype has ten or more counts. V and J are TRBV18 and TRBJ2-1; D not resolved. Germline V gene sequence: CDR1 KGHSH, CDR2 LQKENI. V lost 2 bases and J lost 0, with 8 bases in between. The CDR3 has 15 amino acids. In DNA, the CDR3 is TGTGCCAGCTCACCAGGCCCCAGCTCCTACAATGAGCAGTTCTTC. It codes for CASSPGPSSYNEQFF.

This chain connects TRBV7-6 to TRBJ2-5, with D perhaps being TRBD1 or TRBD2 (5 bases each). Germline V gene data show CDR1 as SGHVS and CDR2 as FNYEAQ. V lost 4 bases, J lost 3 bases, and 15 bases lay in between. The CDR3 spans 15 residues. This CDR3 is CASSSRLGREETQYF. The DNA of the CDR3 is TGTGCCAGCAGCTCCCGGTTGGGACGCGAAGAGACCCAGTACTTC.

Many counts were recorded for this clonotype. The rearrangement links TRBV28 to TRBJ2-7; perhaps TRBD2 as D (5 bases). The CDR3 totals 15 residues. The V gene's germline CDR1 is MDHEN and CDR2 SYDVKM. Trimming pared 6 bases from V and 2 bases from J, leaving 17 bases between. CDR3 in amino acids: CASSPPESGTYEQYF. The CDR3 bases are TGTGCCAGCAGCCCACCCGAGAGCGGAACCTACGAGCAGTACTTC.

In its sample, this clonotype was seen many times. The chain recombines TRBV6-1 with TRBJ2-2; 8 nucleotides align to TRBD1. Germline values: CDR1 MNHNS, CDR2 SASEGT. V trimming: 6 bases; J trimming: 4 bases; junction bases outside the gene matches: 4. The CDR3 length is 14 residues. The CDR3 coding sequence is TGTGCCAGCAGAGGCCAGGGGGCCACCGGGGAGCTGTTTTTT. It codes for CASRGQGATGELFF.

This clonotype was counted a few times. The chain joins TRBV4-3 to TRBJ2-1; no firm D call. The CDR3 totals 14 residues. The ends were cut back, 3 bases at V and 5 bases at J, with 11 bases in the middle. Germline assignment: CDR1 LGHNA and CDR2 YSLEER. In nucleotides, the CDR3 is TGCGCCAGCAGCCAGGTGGTGGTCCACAATGAGCAGTTCTTC. This gives the protein CASSQVVVHNEQFF.

With respect to this clonotype: At one end the junction does not follow the germline gene, possibly because of a read error. V usage is TRBV19 and J usage is TRBJ2-7; D ambiguous. Germline values: CDR1 LNHDA, CDR2 SQIVND (reference sequence). This CDR3 is built from 16 residues. CDR3 DNA sequence: TGCGCCAGTAGCCCCATGGTCGGTGCAGCCTCCTACGAGCAGTACTTC. It yields the protein CASSPMVGAASYEQYF.

This clonotype was found a few times. V gene TRBV11-2 combines with J gene TRBJ2-3, with 9 bases that match TRBD1. Germline CDR1 and CDR2: SGHAT and FQNNGV. The CDR3 has 16 amino acids. The trim removed 4 bases at V and 1 base at J, leaving 6 bases unmatched. The CDR3 DNA sequence: TGTGCCAGCAGCTCACAGGGGGCGGGAGGCACAGATACGCAGTATTTT. Translation: CASSSQGAGGTDTQYF. Based on the CDR3 plus reference TRBV11-2 and TRBJ2-3, the full variable domain is EAGVAQSPRYKIIEKRQSVAFWCNPISGHATLYWYQQILGQGPKLLIQFQNNGVVDDSQLPKDRFSAERLKGVDSTLKIQPAKLEDSAVYLCASSSQGAGGTDTQYFGPGTRLTVL.

This clonotype was counted many times. V usage is TRBV29-1 and J usage is TRBJ2-3; D not resolved. Trimming shortened V by 3 bases and J by 2 bases, and 9 bases separated the two germline ends. This CDR3 is 13 amino acids long. Looked up from germline, CDR1 is SQVTM and CDR2 is ANQGSEA. The CDR3 bases are TGCAGCGTTGAGCCGACCCTCACAGATACGCAGTATTTT. Encoded protein: CSVEPTLTDTQYF.

J is TRBJ2-5 and V is TRBV5-6; tentatively, D is TRBD1 (6 bases). The CDR3 is 15 amino acids. CDR1 is SGHDT, CDR2 YYEEEE, per germline. Trimming stripped 0 bases from V and 1 base from J, with 10 bases between. The CDR3 spells CASSLGQASQETQYF. The CDR3 DNA follows: TGTGCCAGCAGCTTGGGACAGGCTAGCCAAGAGACCCAGTACTTC.

The genes are TRBV10-2 and TRBJ2-3, with a weak D call TRBD1 (5 bases). CDR3 length equals 13 residues. Per germline, CDR1 WSHSY and CDR2 SAAADI. The V end was cut by 8 bases, the J end by 6 bases, with 15 bases between. CDR3 region: CASALWTTDTQYF. The CDR3 DNA reads TGCGCCAGCGCTCTTTGGACAACTGATACGCAGTATTTT.

At least ten counts were recorded for this clonotype. One junction end does not reproduce the germline sequence, and a read error may be involved. V is TRBV29-1 and J is TRBJ2-1; a possible D gene is TRBD2 (6 bases). This CDR3 is 10 amino acids long. In germline, CDR1 is SQVTM, CDR2 ANQGSEA. CDR3 in DNA: TGCAGCGTTGGGGACTTAACCCTTATCTTC. Its translation is CSVGDLTLIF.